The 17 T cell receptor beta chains presented below share a single source sample, sequenced in a study of blood T cell repertoires in COVID-19. This table comes from immunoSEQ multiplex PCR, and its TCRdb copy is limited to in-frame clones, with some not included. The profile covers more than 300,000 clones, with 88% appearing a single time and roughly 1.2% taken by the ten largest. The sample was PBMCs or T cells enriched from blood (not recorded which). The source is a woman in her late teens or twenties who had recovered from COVID-19.

This rearrangement joins TRBV5-6 to TRBJ2-7; TRBD2 matches at 11 bases. The ends lost 0 bases at V and 2 bases at J; junction bases unmatched: 4. This CDR3 region has 16 residues. Germline loops: CDR1 SGHDT, CDR2 YYEEEE. CDR3 DNA: TGTGCCAGCAGCTTGGCCGGGGGACTAGCGGCCTACGAGCAGTACTTC. This encodes CASSLAGGLAAYEQYF.

The rearrangement links TRBV7-8 to TRBJ1-5; no definite D call. This CDR3 region has 15 residues. Trimming removed 5 bases at V and 0 bases at J, with 11 bases between. Germline CDR1 is SGHVS and CDR2 is FQNEAQ. The DNA of the CDR3 is TGTGCCAGCAGCCGTTCGACAAATAGCAATCAGCCCCAGCATTTT. Protein sequence: CASSRSTNSNQPQHF.

This clone is a singleton in its sample. V is TRBV28 and J is TRBJ1-6; 12 nucleotides line up with TRBD1. CDR3 size: 18 residues. Germline V gene sequence: CDR1 MDHEN, CDR2 SYDVKM. V was pared by 6 bases and J by 2 bases, with 8 bases of the junction left unmatched. Written as DNA, the CDR3 is TGTGCCAGCAGCGATCCGGGACAGGGGGCTCCCTATAATTCACCCCTCCACTTT. This encodes CASSDPGQGAPYNSPLHF.

This chain uses TRBV19 with TRBJ2-5, with 8 bases identical to TRBD1. This CDR3 has 15 residues. V gave up 7 bases and J gave up 5 bases; unmatched junction bases: 12. Germline V gene sequence: CDR1 LNHDA, CDR2 SQIVND (reference sequence). The CDR3 is CASTETGAPGETQYF. Here the CDR3 DNA reads TGTGCCAGTACCGAGACAGGGGCCCCTGGTGAGACCCAGTACTTC.

This chain joins TRBV30 and TRBJ1-2, with a tentative D call TRBD1 (6 bases). V shed 5 bases and J shed 2 bases, with 12 bases lying between them. Germline V CDR1 and CDR2: GTSNPN, SVGIG (reference sequence). The CDR3 totals 13 residues. CDR3 bases: TGTGCCTGGGCAACAGGGCGCAACTATGGCTACACCTTC. It specifies CAWATGRNYGYTF.

The J gene is TRBJ1-3, the V gene TRBV7-8, with 9 nucleotides matching TRBD1. Germline V gene lookup returns CDR1 SGHVS and CDR2 FQNEAQ. V shed 2 bases and J 0 bases; nucleotides not matched to a gene: 8. This CDR3 region has 18 residues. The CDR3 spells CASSLLRDREGSGNTIYF. Here the CDR3 DNA reads TGTGCCAGCAGCTTATTACGGGACAGGGAGGGCTCTGGAAACACCATATATTTT.

The gene calls are TRBV15 and TRBJ2-1, with a weak D call TRBD1 (6 bases). This CDR3 spans 14 amino acids. V was cut by 4 bases and J by 8 bases, with 15 bases left in between. Looked up from germline, CDR1 is LNHNV and CDR2 is YYDKDF (reference sequence). The CDR3 DNA reads TGTGCCACCAGCATCGTCCAGGGGATCGATGAGCAGTTCTTC. Amino acid sequence: CATSIVQGIDEQFF.

CDR3 protein: CASSASESREFF. The CDR3, as DNA: TGTGCCAGCAGTGCCTCAGAGTCCCGGGAGTTTTTT. V usage is TRBV2 and J usage is TRBJ1-4; D not resolved. Trimming pared 4 bases from V and 16 bases from J, leaving 16 bases between. Germline-derived CDR1 and CDR2 are SNHLY and FYNNEI. CDR3 length: 12 residues.

This chain connects TRBV30 to TRBJ2-2; TRBD2 is a possible D gene (6 bases). CDR1 is GTSNPN and CDR2 is SVGIG in the germline V gene (reference sequence). CDR3 length equals 14 residues. V was trimmed by 4 bases and J by 1 base, leaving 10 bases between them. CDR3 region: CAWNLGGNTGELFF. The CDR3 nucleotides are TGTGCCTGGAACCTGGGAGGGAACACCGGGGAGCTGTTTTTT.

In this sample, this clone turned up once. The chain links TRBV28 to TRBJ2-7; D possibly corresponds to TRBD1 (5 bases). V shed 5 bases and J shed 2 bases, with 7 bases lying between them. CDR1 and CDR2 from the germline V gene are MDHEN and SYDVKM. This CDR3 region has 12 residues. CDR3 residues: CASSPRAYEQYF. Written as DNA, the CDR3 is TGTGCCAGCAGTCCCAGGGCCTACGAGCAGTACTTC. The full variable domain, with the rest looked up from reference TRBV28 and TRBJ2-7, is DVKVTQSSRYLVKRTGEKVFLECVQDMDHENMFWYRQDPGLGLRLIYFSYDVKMKEKGDIPEGYSVSREKKERFSLILESASTNQTSMYLCASSPRAYEQYFGPGTRLTVT.

CDR3 residues: CASSYYSNEKLFF. The CDR3 DNA reads as TGTGCCAGCAGTTACTACAGTAATGAAAAACTGTTTTTT. This sequence joins TRBV6-5 and TRBJ1-4, with no clear D. Trimming took off 1 base at V and 4 bases at J, with 4 bases between the two ends. This CDR3 region has 13 residues. Germline CDR1 is MNHEY and CDR2 is SVGAGI.

V and J are TRBV7-9 and TRBJ2-7; no clear D. Germline CDR1 SEHNR, CDR2 FQNEAQ (reference sequence). This CDR3 spans 13 amino acids. Trimming removed 5 bases from V and 3 bases from J, with 11 bases in between. CDR3 nucleotide sequence: TGTGCCAGCAGCCTCGAATACGGCTACGAGCAGTACTTC. Amino acids: CASSLEYGYEQYF.

This CDR3 reads CASSTDRVSKNIQYF. The CDR3 bases are TGTGCCAGCAGCACCGACAGGGTGTCCAAAAACATTCAGTACTTC. The chain has TRBV6-5 and TRBJ2-4, with 7 bases identical to TRBD1. J lost 2 bases, V lost 6 bases, and 7 bases had no gene match. The V gene's germline CDR1 is MNHEY and CDR2 SVGAGI. This CDR3 region has 15 residues.

The rearrangement uses TRBV11-2 and TRBJ1-1, with TRBD1 matching 7 bases. Germline CDR1 SGHAT, CDR2 FQNNGV. The junction had 6 bases not matched to a gene; V was cut back by 0 bases and J by 5 bases. This CDR3 spans 15 amino acids. CDR3 sequence: CASSLEEAGGTEAFF. For the CDR3, the DNA is TGTGCCAGCAGCTTAGAGGAGGCAGGGGGTACTGAAGCTTTCTTT.

The V gene is TRBV7-2, the J gene TRBJ1-1; D is ambiguous. The germline V gene encodes CDR1 SGHTA and CDR2 FQGNSA. The CDR3 is 18 amino acids. Trimming shortened V by 2 bases and J by 0 bases, and 19 bases separated the two germline ends. The CDR3 region has the DNA TGTGCCAGCAGCTTAATCAGCAGATTCTTCGACATGAACACTGAAGCTTTCTTT. This encodes CASSLISRFFDMNTEAFF.

This chain connects TRBV3-1 (or the pseudogene TRBV3-2) to TRBJ1-5; 11 nucleotides line up with TRBD1. The V segment lost 4 bases and the J segment 7 bases; nucleotides outside the gene matches: 6. CDR1 is LGHDT, CDR2 YNNKEL, per germline (reference sequence). The CDR3 is made up of 15 amino acids. The CDR3 nucleotides read TGTGCCAGCAGCCGGACAGGGGGCTCGAACCAGCCCCAGCATTTT. Its protein is CASSRTGGSNQPQHF.

The chain recombines TRBV6-5 with TRBJ1-2; no definite D call. Trimming stripped 5 bases from V and 3 bases from J, with 16 bases between. Looked up from germline, CDR1 is MNHEY and CDR2 is SVGAGI. The CDR3 covers 15 residues. The CDR3: CASSLRPEAHYGYTF. In DNA form, the CDR3 reads TGTGCCAGCAGTCTTCGCCCAGAGGCTCACTATGGCTACACCTTC.